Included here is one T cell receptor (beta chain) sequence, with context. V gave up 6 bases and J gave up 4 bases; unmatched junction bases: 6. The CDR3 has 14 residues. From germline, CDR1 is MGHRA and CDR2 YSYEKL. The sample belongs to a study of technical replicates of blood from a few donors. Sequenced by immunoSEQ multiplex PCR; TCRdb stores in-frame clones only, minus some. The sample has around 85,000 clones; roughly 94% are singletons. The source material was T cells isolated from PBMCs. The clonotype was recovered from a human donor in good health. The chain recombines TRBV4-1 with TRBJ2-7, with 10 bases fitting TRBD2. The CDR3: CASRPSGSRYEQYF. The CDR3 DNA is TGCGCCAGCAGACCTAGCGGGAGTCGGTACGAGCAGTACTTC.